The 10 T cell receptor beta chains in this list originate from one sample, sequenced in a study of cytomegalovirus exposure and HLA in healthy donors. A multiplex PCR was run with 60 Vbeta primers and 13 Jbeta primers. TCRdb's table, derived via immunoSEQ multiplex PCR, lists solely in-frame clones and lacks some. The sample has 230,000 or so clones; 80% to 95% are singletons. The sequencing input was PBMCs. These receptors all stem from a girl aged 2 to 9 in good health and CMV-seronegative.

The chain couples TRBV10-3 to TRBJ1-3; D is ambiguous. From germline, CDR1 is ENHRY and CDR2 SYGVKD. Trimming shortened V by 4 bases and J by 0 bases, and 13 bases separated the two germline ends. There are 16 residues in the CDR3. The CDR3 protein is CAISGPDIHSGNTIYF. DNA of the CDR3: TGTGCCATCAGTGGGCCCGACATCCACTCTGGAAACACCATATATTTT.

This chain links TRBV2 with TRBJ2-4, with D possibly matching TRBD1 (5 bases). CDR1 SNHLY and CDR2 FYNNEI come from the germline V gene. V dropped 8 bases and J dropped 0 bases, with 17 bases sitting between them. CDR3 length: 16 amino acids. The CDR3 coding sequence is TGTGCCAGCTCAGAACAGGATTCCATAGCCAAAAACATTCAGTACTTC. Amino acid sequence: CASSEQDSIAKNIQYF.

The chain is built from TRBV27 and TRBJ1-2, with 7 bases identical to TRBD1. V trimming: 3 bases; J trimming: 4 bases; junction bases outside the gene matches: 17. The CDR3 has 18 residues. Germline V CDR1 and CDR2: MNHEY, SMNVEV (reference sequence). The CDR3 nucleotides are TGTGCCAGCAGTTTCAGGGACTCGCGGGACAGAGTTTTCTATGGCTACACCTTC. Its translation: CASSFRDSRDRVFYGYTF.

CDR3 coding DNA: TGTGCCAGCAGTTTAGCGGGAGTGGGCACAGATACGCAGTATTTT. Protein: CASSLAGVGTDTQYF. The V and J genes are TRBV2 and TRBJ2-3; 9 nucleotides line up with TRBD2. V was pared by 5 bases and J by 1 base, with 4 bases of the junction left unmatched. Germline-derived CDR1 and CDR2 are SNHLY and FYNNEI. The CDR3 is 15 residues long.

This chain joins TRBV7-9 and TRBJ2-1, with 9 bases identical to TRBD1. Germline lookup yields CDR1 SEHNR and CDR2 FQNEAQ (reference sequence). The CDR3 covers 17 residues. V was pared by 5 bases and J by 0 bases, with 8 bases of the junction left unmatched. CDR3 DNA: TGTGCCAGCAGCGGGTCCCCGACAGGGGGCTCCTACAATGAGCAGTTCTTC. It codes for CASSGSPTGGSYNEQFF. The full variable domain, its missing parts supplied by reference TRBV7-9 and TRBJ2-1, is DTGVSQNPRHKITKRGQNVTFRCDPISEHNRLYWYRQTLGQGPEFLTYFQNEAQLEKSRLLSDRFSAERPKGSFSTLEIQRTEQGDSAMYLCASSGSPTGGSYNEQFFGPGTRLTVL.

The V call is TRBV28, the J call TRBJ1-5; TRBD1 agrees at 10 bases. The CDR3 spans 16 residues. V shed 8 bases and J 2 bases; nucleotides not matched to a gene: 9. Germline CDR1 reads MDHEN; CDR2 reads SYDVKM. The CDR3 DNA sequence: TGTGCCAGCCCCACTCCCGGGACAGGGGGCAATCAGCCCCAGCATTTT. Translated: CASPTPGTGGNQPQHF.

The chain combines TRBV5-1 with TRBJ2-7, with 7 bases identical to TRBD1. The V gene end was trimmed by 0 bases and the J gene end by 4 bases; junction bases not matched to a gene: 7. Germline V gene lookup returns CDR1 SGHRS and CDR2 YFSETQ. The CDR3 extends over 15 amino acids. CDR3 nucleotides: TGCGCCAGCAGCTTGGATTTAGGGGGCTGGTACGAGCAGTACTTC. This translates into CASSLDLGGWYEQYF.

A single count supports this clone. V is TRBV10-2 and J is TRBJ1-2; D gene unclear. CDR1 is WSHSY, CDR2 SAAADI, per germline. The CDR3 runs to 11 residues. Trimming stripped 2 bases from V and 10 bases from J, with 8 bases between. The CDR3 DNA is TGCGCCAGCAGTGAGGCGGTAAACTACACCTTC. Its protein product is CASSEAVNYTF.

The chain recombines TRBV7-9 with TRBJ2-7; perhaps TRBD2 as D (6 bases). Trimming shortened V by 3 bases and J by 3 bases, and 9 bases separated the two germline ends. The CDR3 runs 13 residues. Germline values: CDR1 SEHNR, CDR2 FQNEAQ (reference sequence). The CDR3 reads CASSFGGVYEQYF. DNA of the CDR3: TGTGCCAGCAGCTTCGGGGGAGTCTACGAGCAGTACTTC.

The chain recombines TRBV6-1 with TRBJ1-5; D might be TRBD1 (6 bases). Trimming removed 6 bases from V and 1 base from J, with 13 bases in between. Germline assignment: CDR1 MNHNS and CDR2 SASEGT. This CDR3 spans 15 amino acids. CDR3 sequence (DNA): TGTGCCAGCAGCCTCCCCAGGGGCAGCAATCAGCCCCAGCATTTT. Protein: CASSLPRGSNQPQHF.